The 26 T cell receptor beta chains presented below share a single source sample, sequenced in a study of blood T cell repertoires in COVID-19. TCRdb keeps only in-frame clones here, not all; method: immunoSEQ multiplex PCR. Among roughly 80,000 clones listed, about 90% were seen once. The specimen sequenced was peripheral blood. All receptors come from a man aged 50 or older with active COVID-19.

The genes are TRBV6-4 and TRBJ2-2, with TRBD1 identical over 7 bases. The V gene's germline CDR1 is MRHNA and CDR2 SNTAGT. The CDR3 covers 13 residues. V was pared by 6 bases and J by 6 bases, with 4 bases of the junction left unmatched. The CDR3 spells CASSRQGSGELFF. The DNA for the CDR3 is TGTGCCAGCAGCCGACAGGGATCCGGGGAGCTGTTTTTT.

V and J are TRBV30 and TRBJ2-7, with 13 bases aligning to TRBD2. Germline assignment: CDR1 GTSNPN and CDR2 SVGIG (reference sequence). The V segment lost 0 bases and the J segment 6 bases; nucleotides outside the gene matches: 8. The CDR3 length is 16 residues. Here the CDR3 DNA reads TGTGCCTGGAGTGTAACTAGCGGGGGGGCTTATCGCGAGCAGTACTTC. This translates into CAWSVTSGGAYREQYF.

The chain combines TRBV6-6 with TRBJ2-5, with a tentative D call TRBD1 (5 bases). CDR1 and CDR2 from the germline V gene are MNHNY and SVGAGI (reference sequence). The germline V and J ends were trimmed by 0 bases and 4 bases, with 12 bases remaining between them. The CDR3 runs 15 residues. CDR3 nucleotides: TGTGCCAGCAGTTACTCCTCAGGGTACCGAGAGACCCAGTACTTC. This translates into CASSYSSGYRETQYF.

The chain links TRBV6-2 or TRBV6-3 to TRBJ2-3; D is possibly TRBD2 (6 bases). Trimming removed 2 bases from V and 0 bases from J, with 15 bases in between. Germline V lookup: CDR1 MNHEY, CDR2 SVGEGT. The CDR3 has 17 residues. CDR3 sequence: CASSYGPGTPSTDTQYF. The CDR3 DNA reads as TGTGCCAGCAGTTACGGGCCAGGGACTCCTAGCACAGATACGCAGTATTTT.

The chain carries TRBV7-2 and TRBJ1-2; possibly TRBD1 for D (6 bases). Germline loops: CDR1 SGHTA, CDR2 FQGNSA. CDR3 size: 15 residues. Trimming shortened V by 0 bases and J by 4 bases, and 12 bases separated the two germline ends. This chain's CDR3 is CASSLARTVSYGYTF. As DNA, the CDR3 is TGTGCCAGCAGCTTAGCGCGGACAGTGAGCTATGGCTACACCTTC.

The V call is TRBV2, the J call TRBJ1-1, with 10 bases aligning to TRBD1. CDR1 is SNHLY and CDR2 is FYNNEI in the germline V gene. The CDR3 has 14 residues. The V and J ends lost 6 bases and 4 bases, in that order; junction bases with no gene match: 5. The CDR3 region has the DNA TGTGCCAGCAGCGGGGACAGGGGCGGCACTGAAGCTTTCTTT. Protein: CASSGDRGGTEAFF.

In regard to this clone: Relative to the germline gene, one junction end is altered; a read error may explain this. This chain joins TRBV18 and TRBJ1-1; D may be TRBD1 (6 bases). Germline CDR1 and CDR2: KGHSH and LQKENI. CDR3 size: 13 residues. For the CDR3, the DNA is TGTGCCAGCTCACCTGACAGGAACTCTGAAGCTTTCTTT. Protein sequence: CASSPDRNSEAFF.

J is TRBJ1-2 and V is TRBV6-5, with a possible D match to TRBD1 (5 bases). The V end was cut by 6 bases, the J end by 3 bases, with 14 bases between. The V gene's germline CDR1 is MNHEY and CDR2 SVGAGI. This CDR3 region has 14 residues. CDR3 sequence reads: CASSLQRGDYGYTF. In DNA, the CDR3 is TGTGCCAGCAGCCTGCAACGGGGGGACTATGGCTACACCTTC.

The chain links TRBV11-1 to TRBJ2-7; 10 bases align to TRBD2. The CDR3 consists of 15 residues. CDR1 SGHAT and CDR2 FQDESV come from the germline V gene (reference sequence). V lost 2 bases to trimming and J lost 3 bases; unmatched junction nucleotides: 4. The CDR3 nucleotides are TGTGCCAGCAGCTTAAACCCTAGCGGGAGCTACGAGCAGTACTTC. Its translation is CASSLNPSGSYEQYF.

The chain links TRBV24-1 to TRBJ2-2; D is undetermined. Trimming removed 4 bases from V and 3 bases from J, with 8 bases in between. CDR1 is KGHDR and CDR2 is SFDVKD in the germline V gene. CDR3 length: 14 residues. The CDR3 coding sequence is TGTGCCACCAGTGAGCCCTTAGACACCGGGGAGCTGTTTTTT. This codes for CATSEPLDTGELFF.

This clone was found once. The chain has TRBV6-5 and TRBJ1-1; 10 positions match TRBD1. The germline CDR1 and CDR2 sequences are MNHEY and SVGAGI. J was trimmed by 11 bases and V by 5 bases; bases with no gene match: 14. The length of the CDR3 is 15 residues. CDR3 nucleotide sequence: TGTGCCAGCAGTCCCCGGTCCGGGACAGGGGTCTTGGCTTTCTTT. As protein: CASSPRSGTGVLAFF.

Only a few counts were recorded for this clone. The chain joins TRBV4-2 to TRBJ1-3; D possibly corresponds to TRBD1 (5 bases). CDR3 length: 14 residues. Per germline, CDR1 LGHNA and CDR2 YNFKEQ. Trimming left V 4 bases short and J 9 bases short, with 16 bases between. CDR3 nucleotide sequence: TGTGCCAGCAGCCGGCAGGGCCCCCCGGGCACCATATATTTT. It specifies CASSRQGPPGTIYF.

V and J are TRBV7-2 and TRBJ1-2, with TRBD1 matching 8 bases. Germline CDR1 reads SGHTA; CDR2 reads FQGNSA. The V segment lost 1 base and the J segment 4 bases; nucleotides outside the gene matches: 8. The CDR3 contains 16 residues. The CDR3 spells CASSLGQGRQSYGYTF. DNA for the CDR3: TGTGCCAGCAGCTTAGGACAGGGGAGGCAATCCTATGGCTACACCTTC.

With regard to this clone: Relative to the germline gene, one junction end is altered; a read error may explain this. This chain joins TRBV7-3 and TRBJ1-1; unclear D gene. Germline values: CDR1 SGHTA, CDR2 FQGTGA. This CDR3 contains 13 residues. CDR3 sequence (DNA): TGTGCCAGCAGCTTCTCTATTGACACCGAAGCTTTCTTT. Residues: CASSFSIDTEAFF.

The gene calls are TRBV6-1 and TRBJ2-3, with TRBD1 identical over 7 bases. CDR3 length equals 15 residues. Germline loops: CDR1 MNHNS, CDR2 SASEGT. With 2 bases clipped from V and 6 bases from J, the junction kept 8 bases outside the gene matches. The CDR3 loop is CASSEIEGARDTQYF. In nucleotides, the CDR3 is TGTGCCAGCAGTGAAATTGAGGGGGCGAGGGATACGCAGTATTTT.

The chain uses TRBV9 and TRBJ2-1, with 8 bases that match TRBD2. The trim removed 4 bases at V and 5 bases at J, leaving 11 bases unmatched. The CDR3 sequence is 16 residues long. Germline CDR1 SGDLS, CDR2 YYNGEE. The CDR3 region is CASSTLAGLFNNEQFF. In nucleotides, the CDR3 is TGTGCCAGCAGCACCTTAGCGGGACTCTTTAACAATGAGCAGTTCTTC.

CDR3 sequence reads: CASSARSGKAEAFF. CDR3 in DNA: TGCGCCAGCAGCGCACGGTCAGGAAAAGCTGAAGCTTTCTTT. V is TRBV5-1 and J is TRBJ1-1; D gene unclear. The CDR3 covers 14 residues. V was shortened by 4 bases and J by 6 bases, with 16 bases between the two germline ends. Germline CDR1 reads SGHRS; CDR2 reads YFSETQ.

This clone came up once. The rearrangement links TRBV6-5 to TRBJ1-2; D might be TRBD1 (5 bases). CDR3 length equals 12 residues. Looked up from germline, CDR1 is MNHEY and CDR2 is SVGAGI. V was pared by 8 bases and J by 8 bases, with 15 bases between. Here the CDR3 reads CASSRGGGGYTF. The DNA of the CDR3 is TGTGCCAGCTCCCGGGGGGGAGGAGGCTACACCTTC.

The genes are TRBV6-5 and TRBJ2-1; D remains ambiguous. This CDR3 comprises 14 residues. Germline CDR1 MNHEY, CDR2 SVGAGI. Trimming cost V 0 bases and J 4 bases, with 7 bases left between them. The CDR3 DNA reads TGTGCCAGCAGTTACTCTCCCGAGTACAATGAGCAGTTCTTC. Amino acids: CASSYSPEYNEQFF.

This clone was counted once. The V call is TRBV27, the J call TRBJ2-2; 13 nucleotides match TRBD2. Looked up from germline, CDR1 is MNHEY and CDR2 is SMNVEV (reference sequence). Trimming removed 10 bases from V and 0 bases from J; junction bases left unmatched: 8. CDR3 length: 17 residues. DNA for the CDR3: TGTGCCACTACCAGGACTAGCGGGAGATCGAACACCGGGGAGCTGTTTTTT. This codes for CATTRTSGRSNTGELFF.

The genes are TRBV30 and TRBJ2-7; TRBD1 might be the D (6 bases). Germline assignment: CDR1 GTSNPN and CDR2 SVGIG (reference sequence). Deletions cut 0 bases from V and 5 bases from J, with 17 bases between. The CDR3 loop spans 15 amino acids. CDR3 residues: CAWSVLSQGSDEQYF. CDR3 DNA sequence: TGTGCCTGGAGTGTACTTAGTCAGGGGAGCGACGAGCAGTACTTC.

The V gene is TRBV2, the J gene TRBJ2-7, with D perhaps TRBD2 (6 bases). Per the germline V gene, CDR1 is SNHLY and CDR2 is FYNNEI. The germline V and J ends were trimmed by 1 base and 8 bases, with 9 bases remaining between them. This CDR3 spans 12 amino acids. In DNA form, the CDR3 reads TGTGCCAGCAGTGAAGATAGCGGTCAGCAGTACTTC. Translated: CASSEDSGQQYF.

The chain has TRBV28 and TRBJ1-5; 7 positions match TRBD1. The CDR3 is 16 residues long. Germline loops: CDR1 MDHEN, CDR2 SYDVKM. V gave up 5 bases and J gave up 2 bases; unmatched junction bases: 9. Written as DNA, the CDR3 is TGTGCCAGCAGTCCACAGGGGTCGGGAGGCAATCAGCCCCAGCATTTT. It yields the protein CASSPQGSGGNQPQHF.

The chain carries TRBV28 and TRBJ2-3; 13 bases are shared with TRBD2. CDR3 size: 18 residues. After removal of 5 bases from V and 3 bases from J, the junction contained 11 bases not matched to a gene. Germline CDR1 reads MDHEN; CDR2 reads SYDVKM. CDR3 sequence: CASSQTETSGRPTDTQYF. CDR3 DNA: TGTGCCAGCAGTCAAACAGAGACTAGCGGGAGGCCAACAGATACGCAGTATTTT.

The chain has TRBV28 and TRBJ1-3; 10 nucleotides line up with TRBD1. The germline CDR1 and CDR2 sequences are MDHEN and SYDVKM. There are 15 residues in the CDR3. J lost 2 bases, V lost 6 bases, and 4 bases had no gene match. CDR3 sequence: CASSPTGGTGNTIYF. The CDR3 DNA reads TGTGCCAGCAGCCCGACAGGGGGCACTGGAAACACCATATATTTT.

This rearrangement joins TRBV27 to TRBJ2-7; tentatively, D is TRBD2 (6 bases). Trimming left V 3 bases short and J 7 bases short, with 16 bases between. Germline V gives CDR1 MNHEY, CDR2 SMNVEV (reference sequence). The length of the CDR3 is 14 residues. CDR3 amino acids: CASSFSRGLGEQYF. The CDR3 DNA reads as TGTGCCAGCAGTTTTTCCCGGGGACTCGGGGAGCAGTACTTC.